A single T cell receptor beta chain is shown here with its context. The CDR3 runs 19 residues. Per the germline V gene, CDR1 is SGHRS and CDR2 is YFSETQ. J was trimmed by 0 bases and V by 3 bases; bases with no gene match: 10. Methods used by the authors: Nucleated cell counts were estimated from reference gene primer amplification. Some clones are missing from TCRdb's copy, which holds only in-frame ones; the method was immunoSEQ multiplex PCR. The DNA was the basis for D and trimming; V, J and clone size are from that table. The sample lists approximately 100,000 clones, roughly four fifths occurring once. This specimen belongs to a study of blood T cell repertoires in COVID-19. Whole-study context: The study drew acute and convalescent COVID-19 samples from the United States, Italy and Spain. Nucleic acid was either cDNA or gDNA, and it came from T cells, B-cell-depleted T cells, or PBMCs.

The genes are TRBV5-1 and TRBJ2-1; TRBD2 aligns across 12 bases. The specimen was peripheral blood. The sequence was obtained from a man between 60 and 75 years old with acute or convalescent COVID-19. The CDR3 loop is CASSSASWTSGVSYNEQFF. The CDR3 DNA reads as TGCGCCAGCAGCTCGGCCTCCTGGACTAGCGGGGTCTCCTACAATGAGCAGTTCTTC.